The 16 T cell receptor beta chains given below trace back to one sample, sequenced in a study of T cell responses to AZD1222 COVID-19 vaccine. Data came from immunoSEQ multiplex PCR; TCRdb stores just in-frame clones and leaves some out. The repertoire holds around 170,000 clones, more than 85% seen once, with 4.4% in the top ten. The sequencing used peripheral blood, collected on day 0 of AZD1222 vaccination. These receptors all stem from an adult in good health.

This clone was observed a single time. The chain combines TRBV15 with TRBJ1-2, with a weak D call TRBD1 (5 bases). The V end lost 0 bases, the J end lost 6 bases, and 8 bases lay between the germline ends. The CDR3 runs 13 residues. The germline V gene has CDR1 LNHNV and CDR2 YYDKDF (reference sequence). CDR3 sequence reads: CATSRDPGDGYTF. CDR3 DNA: TGTGCCACCAGCAGAGATCCGGGGGATGGCTACACCTTC.

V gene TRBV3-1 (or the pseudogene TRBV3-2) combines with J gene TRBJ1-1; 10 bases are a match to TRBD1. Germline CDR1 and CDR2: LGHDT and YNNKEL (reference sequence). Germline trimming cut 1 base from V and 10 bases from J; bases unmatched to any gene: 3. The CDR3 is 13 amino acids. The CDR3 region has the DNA TGTGCCAGCAGCCAAGTAGGGACAGGGGTAGCTTTCTTT. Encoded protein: CASSQVGTGVAFF.

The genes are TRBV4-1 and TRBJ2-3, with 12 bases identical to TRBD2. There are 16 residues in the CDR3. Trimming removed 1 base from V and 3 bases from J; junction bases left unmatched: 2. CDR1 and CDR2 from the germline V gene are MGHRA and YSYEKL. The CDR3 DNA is TGCGCCAGCAGCCAAGGGACTAGCGGGAAAACAGATACGCAGTATTTT. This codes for CASSQGTSGKTDTQYF.

The CDR3 loop reads CAISDVEPHQPQHF. As DNA, the CDR3 is TGTGCCATCAGTGACGTAGAACCGCATCAGCCCCAGCATTTT. The genes are TRBV10-3 and TRBJ1-5; D remains ambiguous. V lost 3 bases and J lost 5, with 11 bases in between. The germline gives CDR1 ENHRY, CDR2 SYGVKD. The CDR3 contains 14 residues.

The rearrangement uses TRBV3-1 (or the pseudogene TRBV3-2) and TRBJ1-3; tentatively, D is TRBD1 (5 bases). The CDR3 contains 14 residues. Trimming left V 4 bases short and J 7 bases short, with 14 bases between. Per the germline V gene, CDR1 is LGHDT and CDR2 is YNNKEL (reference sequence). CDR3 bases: TGTGCCAGCAGCCCCAGGGACCGCCCGAACACCATATATTTT. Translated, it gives CASSPRDRPNTIYF.

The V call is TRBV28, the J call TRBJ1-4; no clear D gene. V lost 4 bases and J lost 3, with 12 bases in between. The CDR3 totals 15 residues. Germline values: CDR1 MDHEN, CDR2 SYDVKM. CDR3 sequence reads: CASSSSKEANEKLFF. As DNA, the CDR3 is TGTGCCAGCAGTTCCTCTAAGGAGGCTAATGAAAAACTGTTTTTT.

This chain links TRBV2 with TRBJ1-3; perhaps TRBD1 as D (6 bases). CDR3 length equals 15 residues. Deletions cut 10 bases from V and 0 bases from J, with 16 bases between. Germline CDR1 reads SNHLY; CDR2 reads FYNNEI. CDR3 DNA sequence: TGTGCCACACGGAGGACAGTGAGCTCTGGAAACACCATATATTTT. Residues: CATRRTVSSGNTIYF.

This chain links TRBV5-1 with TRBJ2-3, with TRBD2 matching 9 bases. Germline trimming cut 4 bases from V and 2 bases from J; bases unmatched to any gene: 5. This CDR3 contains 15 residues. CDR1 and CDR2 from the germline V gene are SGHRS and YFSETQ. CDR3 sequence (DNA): TGCGCCAGCAGCCTGACTAGCGGTTACACAGATACGCAGTATTTT. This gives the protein CASSLTSGYTDTQYF.

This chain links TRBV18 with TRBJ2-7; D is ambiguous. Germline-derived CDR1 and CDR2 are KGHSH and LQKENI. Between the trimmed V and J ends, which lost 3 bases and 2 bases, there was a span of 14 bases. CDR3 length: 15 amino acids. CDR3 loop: CASSPGPFTTYEQYF. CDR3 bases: TGTGCCAGCTCACCGGGCCCCTTCACAACCTACGAGCAGTACTTC.

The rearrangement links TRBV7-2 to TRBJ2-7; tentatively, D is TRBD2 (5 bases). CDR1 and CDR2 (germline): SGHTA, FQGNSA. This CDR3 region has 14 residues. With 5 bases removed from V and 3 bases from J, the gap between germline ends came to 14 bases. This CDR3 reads CASSPQRNSYEQYF. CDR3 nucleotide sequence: TGTGCCAGCAGCCCACAGCGGAATAGCTACGAGCAGTACTTC.

The CDR3 DNA reads TGTGCCAGCAGCTTTCTGAACACCATATATTTT. It codes for CASSFLNTIYF. The genes are TRBV7-2 and TRBJ1-3; no firm D call. Looked up from germline, CDR1 is SGHTA and CDR2 is FQGNSA. The CDR3 has 11 residues. The V and J ends lost 3 bases and 7 bases respectively, with 4 bases between them.

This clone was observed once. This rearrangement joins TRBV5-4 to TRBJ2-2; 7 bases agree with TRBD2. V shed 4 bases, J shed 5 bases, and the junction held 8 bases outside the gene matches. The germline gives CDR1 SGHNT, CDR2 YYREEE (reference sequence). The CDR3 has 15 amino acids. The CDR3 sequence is CASSVGLGGTGELFF. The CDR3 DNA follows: TGTGCCAGCAGCGTAGGACTGGGGGGGACCGGGGAGCTGTTTTTT.

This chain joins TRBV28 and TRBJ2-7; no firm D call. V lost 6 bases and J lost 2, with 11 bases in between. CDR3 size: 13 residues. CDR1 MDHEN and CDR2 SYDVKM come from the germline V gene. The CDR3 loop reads CASSLGFPYEQYF. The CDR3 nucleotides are TGTGCCAGCAGCCTCGGGTTCCCCTACGAGCAGTACTTC.

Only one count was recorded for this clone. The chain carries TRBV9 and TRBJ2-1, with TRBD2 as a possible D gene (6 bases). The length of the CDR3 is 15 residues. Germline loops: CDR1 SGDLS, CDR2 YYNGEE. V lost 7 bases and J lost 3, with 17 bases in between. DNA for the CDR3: TGTGCCAGCGGCAATTCCGGGACTGGCTACAATGAGCAGTTCTTC. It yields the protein CASGNSGTGYNEQFF. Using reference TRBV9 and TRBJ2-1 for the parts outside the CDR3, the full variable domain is DSGVTQTPKHLITATGQRVTLRCSPRSGDLSVYWYQQSLDQGLQFLIQYYNGEERAKGNILERFSAQQFPDLHSELNLSSLELGDSALYFCASGNSGTGYNEQFFGPGTRLTVL.

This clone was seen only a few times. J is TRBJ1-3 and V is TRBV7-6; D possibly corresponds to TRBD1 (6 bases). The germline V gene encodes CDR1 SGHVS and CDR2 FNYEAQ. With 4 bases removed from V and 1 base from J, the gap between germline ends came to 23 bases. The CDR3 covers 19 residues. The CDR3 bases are TGTGCCAGCAGCTGGGGGACATCATCCTCAAAAGGGTCTGGAAACACCATATATTTT. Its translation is CASSWGTSSSKGSGNTIYF.

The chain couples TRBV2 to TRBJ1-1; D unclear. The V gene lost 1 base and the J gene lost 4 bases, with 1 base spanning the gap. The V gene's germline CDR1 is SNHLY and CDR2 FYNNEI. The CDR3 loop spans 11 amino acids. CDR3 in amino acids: CASSEGTEAFF. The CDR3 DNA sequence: TGTGCCAGCAGTGAAGGCACTGAAGCTTTCTTT.